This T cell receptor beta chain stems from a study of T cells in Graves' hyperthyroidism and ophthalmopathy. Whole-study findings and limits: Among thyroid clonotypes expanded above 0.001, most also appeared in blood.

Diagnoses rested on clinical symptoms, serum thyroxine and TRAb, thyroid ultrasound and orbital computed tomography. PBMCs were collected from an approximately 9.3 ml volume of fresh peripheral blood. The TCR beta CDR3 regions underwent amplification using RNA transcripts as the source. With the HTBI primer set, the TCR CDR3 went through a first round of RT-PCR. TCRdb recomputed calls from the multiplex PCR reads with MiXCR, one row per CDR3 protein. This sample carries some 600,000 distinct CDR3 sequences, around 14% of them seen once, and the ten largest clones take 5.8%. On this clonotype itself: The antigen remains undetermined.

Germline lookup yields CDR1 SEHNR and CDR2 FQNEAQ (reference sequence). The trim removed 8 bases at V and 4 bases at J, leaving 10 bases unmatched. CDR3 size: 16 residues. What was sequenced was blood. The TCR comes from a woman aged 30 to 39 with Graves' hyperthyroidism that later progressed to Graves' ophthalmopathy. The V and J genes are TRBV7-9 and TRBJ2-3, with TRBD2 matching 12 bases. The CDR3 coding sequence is TGTGCCAGCTGCAGGACCGGGACTAGCGGGCCAGATACGCAGTATTTT. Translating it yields CASCRTGTSGPDTQYF. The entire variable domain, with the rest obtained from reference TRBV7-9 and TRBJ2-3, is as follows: DTGVSQNPRHKITKRGQNVTFRCDPISEHNRLYWYRQTLGQGPEFLTYFQNEAQLEKSRLLSDRFSAERPKGSFSTLEIQRTEQGDSAMYLCASCRTGTSGPDTQYFGPGTRLTVL.